These 7 T cell receptor beta chains came from one sample sequenced in a study of T cells in Graves' hyperthyroidism and ophthalmopathy. The investigators amplified TCR beta CDR3 regions from RNA transcripts. Primed by the HTBI set, a first-round RT-PCR was run on the TCR CDR3. TCRdb reprocessed the multiplex PCR reads with MiXCR, giving one entry per CDR3 protein. The table shows 500,000 to 800,000 distinct CDR3 sequences, with 14% occurring only once. Specimen: blood. These receptors came from a woman aged 50 to 60 with Graves' ophthalmopathy.

This clonotype was seen more than once but under ten times. One end of the junction is discordant with germline, which a read error may explain. The rearrangement uses TRBV20-1 and TRBJ2-7, with D perhaps TRBD2 (5 bases). The CDR3 is 16 residues long. Germline CDR1 DFQATT, CDR2 SNEGSKA (reference sequence). CDR3 loop: CSTSSGWDSFSCEQYF. The CDR3 DNA is TGCAGTACTAGTTCGGGGTGGGATTCATTCTCCTGCGAGCAGTACTTC.

There are many counts of this clonotype. V gene TRBV6-1 combines with J gene TRBJ2-2; 12 nucleotides align to TRBD2. The germline CDR1 and CDR2 sequences are MNHNS and SASEGT. The CDR3 totals 15 residues. J was trimmed by 5 bases and V by 7 bases; bases with no gene match: 5. This chain's CDR3 is CASTKLAGGTGELFF. CDR3 DNA sequence: TGTGCCAGCACGAAACTAGCGGGAGGTACCGGGGAGCTGTTTTTT.

The sample holds many counts of this clonotype. The chain recombines TRBV15 with TRBJ2-1; D remains unclear. V was clipped by 7 bases and J by 5 bases, with 6 bases between them. The CDR3 is 11 amino acids. CDR1 is LNHNV and CDR2 is YYDKDF in the germline V gene (reference sequence). CDR3 residues: CATTQDNEQFF. CDR3 DNA: TGTGCCACCACCCAGGACAATGAGCAGTTCTTC.

This clonotype has only a few counts. The rearrangement joins TRBV5-1 to TRBJ2-1; 11 nucleotides align to TRBD2. After removal of 2 bases from V and 7 bases from J, the junction contained 8 bases not matched to a gene. The CDR3 is 16 amino acids. The V gene's germline CDR1 is SGHRS and CDR2 YFSETQ. The DNA for the CDR3 is TGCGCCAGCAGCTTCACTAGCGGGAGAGTAGTAAATGAGCAGTTCTTC. Translating gives CASSFTSGRVVNEQFF.

This clonotype was seen repeatedly, ten times or more. The rearrangement joins TRBV20-1 to TRBJ2-5; 7 nucleotides align to TRBD1. This CDR3 has 17 residues. After removal of 4 bases from V and 3 bases from J, the junction contained 17 bases not matched to a gene. The germline gives CDR1 DFQATT, CDR2 SNEGSKA (reference sequence). The CDR3 region has the DNA TGCAGTGCTAACCGGGACAGCCCCCCGGTTTGGGAAGAGACCCAGTACTTC. Its translation: CSANRDSPPVWEETQYF.

This clonotype was seen more than once but under ten times. The V gene is TRBV28, the J gene TRBJ2-7, with a tentative D call TRBD1 (5 bases). V dropped 7 bases and J dropped 3 bases, with 19 bases sitting between them. The V gene's germline CDR1 is MDHEN and CDR2 SYDVKM. This CDR3 contains 15 residues. This CDR3 reads CASTQGAFRVYEQYF. CDR3 in DNA: TGTGCCAGCACTCAAGGGGCTTTTAGGGTCTACGAGCAGTACTTC.

Many counts were recorded for this clonotype. The V gene is TRBV4-3, the J gene TRBJ1-5, with 11 bases aligning to TRBD1. V shed 3 bases, J shed 6 bases, and the junction held 1 base outside the gene matches. Looked up from germline, CDR1 is LGHNA and CDR2 is YSLEER. There are 14 residues in the CDR3. As DNA, the CDR3 is TGCGCCAGCAGCCACGGGACAGGGGGTCAGCCCCAGCATTTT. It translates to CASSHGTGGQPQHF.